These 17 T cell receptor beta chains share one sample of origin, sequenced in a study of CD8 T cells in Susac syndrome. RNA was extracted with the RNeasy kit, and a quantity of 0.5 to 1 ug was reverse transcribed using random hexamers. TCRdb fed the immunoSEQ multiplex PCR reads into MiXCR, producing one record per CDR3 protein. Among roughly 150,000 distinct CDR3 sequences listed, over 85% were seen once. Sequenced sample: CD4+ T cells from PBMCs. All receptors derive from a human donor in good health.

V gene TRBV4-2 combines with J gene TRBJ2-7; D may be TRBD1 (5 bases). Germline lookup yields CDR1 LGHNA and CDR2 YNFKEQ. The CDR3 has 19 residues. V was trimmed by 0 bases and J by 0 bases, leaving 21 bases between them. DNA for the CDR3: TGTGCCAGCAGCCAAGAAGGGGTCGTTGCGGCCACTGACTCCTACGAGCAGTACTTC. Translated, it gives CASSQEGVVAATDSYEQYF.

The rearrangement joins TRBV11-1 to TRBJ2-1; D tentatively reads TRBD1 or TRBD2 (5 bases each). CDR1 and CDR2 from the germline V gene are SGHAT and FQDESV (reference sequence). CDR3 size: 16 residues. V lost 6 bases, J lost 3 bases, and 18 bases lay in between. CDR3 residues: CASSTGLRVFYNEQFF. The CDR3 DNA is TGTGCCAGCAGTACGGGGCTTAGGGTTTTCTACAATGAGCAGTTCTTC.

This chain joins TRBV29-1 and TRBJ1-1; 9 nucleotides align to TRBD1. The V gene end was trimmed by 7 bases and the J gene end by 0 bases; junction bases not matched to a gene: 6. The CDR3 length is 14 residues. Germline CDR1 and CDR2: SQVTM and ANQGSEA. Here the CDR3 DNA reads TGCAGCGCCTTTGACAGGGGGTTGAACACTGAAGCTTTCTTT. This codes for CSAFDRGLNTEAFF.

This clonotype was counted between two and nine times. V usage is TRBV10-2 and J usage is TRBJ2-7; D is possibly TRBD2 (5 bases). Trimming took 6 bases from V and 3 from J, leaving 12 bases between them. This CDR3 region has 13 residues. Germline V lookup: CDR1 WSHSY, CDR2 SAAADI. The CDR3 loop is CASRVGELYEQYF. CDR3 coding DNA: TGCGCCAGCAGAGTCGGGGAACTCTACGAGCAGTACTTC.

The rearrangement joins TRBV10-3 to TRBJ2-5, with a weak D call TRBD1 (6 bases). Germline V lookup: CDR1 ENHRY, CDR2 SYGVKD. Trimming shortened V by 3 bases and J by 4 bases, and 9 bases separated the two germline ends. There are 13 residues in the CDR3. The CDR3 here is CAISDRGRETQYF. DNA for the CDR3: TGTGCCATCAGTGACAGGGGTCGAGAGACCCAGTACTTC.

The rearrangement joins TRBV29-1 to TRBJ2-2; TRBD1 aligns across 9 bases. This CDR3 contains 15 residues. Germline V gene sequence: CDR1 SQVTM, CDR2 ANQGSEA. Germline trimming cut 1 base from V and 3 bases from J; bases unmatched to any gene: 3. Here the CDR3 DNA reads TGCAGCGTTGAAGGGACAGGGGTCGACACCGGGGAGCTGTTTTTT. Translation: CSVEGTGVDTGELFF.

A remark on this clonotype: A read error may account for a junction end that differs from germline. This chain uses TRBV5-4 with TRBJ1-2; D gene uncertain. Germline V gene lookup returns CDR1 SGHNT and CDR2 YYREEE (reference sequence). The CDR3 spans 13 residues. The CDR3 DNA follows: TGTGCCAGCCGCTTCGGCGGAAACTATGGCTACACCTTC. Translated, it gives CASRFGGNYGYTF. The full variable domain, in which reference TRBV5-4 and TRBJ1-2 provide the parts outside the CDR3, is ETGVTQSPTHLIKTRGQQVTLRCSSQSGHNTVSWYQQALGQGPQFIFQYYREEENGRGNFPPRFSGLQFPNYSSELNVNALELDDSALYLCASRFGGNYGYTFGSGTRLTVV.

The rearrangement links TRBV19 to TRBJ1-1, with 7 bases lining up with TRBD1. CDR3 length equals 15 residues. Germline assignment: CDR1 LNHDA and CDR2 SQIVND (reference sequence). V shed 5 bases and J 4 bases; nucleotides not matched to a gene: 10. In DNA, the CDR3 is TGTGCCAGTAGTTCCACACGGGCAGGGGGCACTGAAGCTTTCTTT. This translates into CASSSTRAGGTEAFF.

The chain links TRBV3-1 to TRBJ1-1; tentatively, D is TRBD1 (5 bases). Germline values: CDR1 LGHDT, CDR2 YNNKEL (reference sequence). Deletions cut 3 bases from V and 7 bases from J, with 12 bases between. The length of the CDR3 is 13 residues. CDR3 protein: CASSQTPGGEAFF. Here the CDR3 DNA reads TGTGCCAGCAGCCAGACGCCCGGGGGTGAAGCTTTCTTT.

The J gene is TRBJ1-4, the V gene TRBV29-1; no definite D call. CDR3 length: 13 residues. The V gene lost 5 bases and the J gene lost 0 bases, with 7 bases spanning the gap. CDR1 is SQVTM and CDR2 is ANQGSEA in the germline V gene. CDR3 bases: TGCAGCGTTAACACTGCAACTAATGAAAAACTGTTTTTT. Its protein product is CSVNTATNEKLFF.

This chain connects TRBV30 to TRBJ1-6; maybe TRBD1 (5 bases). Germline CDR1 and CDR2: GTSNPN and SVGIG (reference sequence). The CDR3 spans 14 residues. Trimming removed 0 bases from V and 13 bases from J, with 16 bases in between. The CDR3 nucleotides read TGTGCCTGGAGTGTCCGGTTCGGGGGAACCCCCCTCCACTTT. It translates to CAWSVRFGGTPLHF.

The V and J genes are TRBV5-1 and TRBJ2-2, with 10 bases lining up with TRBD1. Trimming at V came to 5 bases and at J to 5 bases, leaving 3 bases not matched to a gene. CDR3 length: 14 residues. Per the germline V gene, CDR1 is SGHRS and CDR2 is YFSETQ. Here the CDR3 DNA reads TGCGCCAGCAGACCGGGACAGGGGACCGGGGAGCTGTTTTTT. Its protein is CASRPGQGTGELFF.

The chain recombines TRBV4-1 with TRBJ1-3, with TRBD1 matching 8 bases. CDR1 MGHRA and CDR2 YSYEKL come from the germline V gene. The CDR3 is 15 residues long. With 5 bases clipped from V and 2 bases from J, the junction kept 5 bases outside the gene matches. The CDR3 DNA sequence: TGCGCCAGCAGCGGACGGACAGGGACTGGAAACACCATATATTTT. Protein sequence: CASSGRTGTGNTIYF.

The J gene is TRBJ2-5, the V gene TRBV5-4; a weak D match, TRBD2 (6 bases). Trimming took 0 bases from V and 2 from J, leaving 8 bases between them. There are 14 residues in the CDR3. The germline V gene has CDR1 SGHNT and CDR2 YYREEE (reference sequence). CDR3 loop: CASSLAGDQETQYF. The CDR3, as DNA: TGTGCCAGCAGCTTGGCGGGGGATCAAGAGACCCAGTACTTC.

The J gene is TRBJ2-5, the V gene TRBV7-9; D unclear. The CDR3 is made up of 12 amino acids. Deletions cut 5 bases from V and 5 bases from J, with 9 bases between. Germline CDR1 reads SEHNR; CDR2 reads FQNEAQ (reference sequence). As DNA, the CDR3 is TGTGCCAGCAGCCCTGGGCTTGAGACCCAGTACTTC. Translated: CASSPGLETQYF.

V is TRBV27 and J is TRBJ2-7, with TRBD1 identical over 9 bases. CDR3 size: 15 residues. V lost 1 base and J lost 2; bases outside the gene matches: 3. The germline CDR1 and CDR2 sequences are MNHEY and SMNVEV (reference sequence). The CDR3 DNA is TGTGCCAGCAGTTTATTGAGGACAGGGGCCTACGAGCAGTACTTC. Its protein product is CASSLLRTGAYEQYF.

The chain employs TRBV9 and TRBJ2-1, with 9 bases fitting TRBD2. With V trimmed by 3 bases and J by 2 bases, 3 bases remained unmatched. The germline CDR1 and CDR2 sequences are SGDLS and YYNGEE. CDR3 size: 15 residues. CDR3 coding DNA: TGTGCCAGCAGCGCGACTAGCGGAACCTACAATGAGCAGTTCTTC. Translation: CASSATSGTYNEQFF.